This T cell receptor beta chain was retrieved from a study of blood T cell repertoires in COVID-19. In the study overall: The United States, Italy and Spain supplied acute and convalescent COVID-19 samples. PBMCs, B-cell-depleted T cells, or T cells provided the cDNA or gDNA that made up the material.

Only in-frame clones appear in the TCRdb table, and some are missing; sequencing was by immunoSEQ multiplex PCR. The sample lists roughly 68,000 clones, approximately 80% occurring once. Germline trimming cut 2 bases from V and 8 bases from J; bases unmatched to any gene: 24. This CDR3 is built from 20 residues. Specimen: peripheral blood. The chain has TRBV6-7 and TRBJ2-1; the match to TRBD2 covers 7 bases. TRBV6-7 is identified as an open reading frame with a role that is uncertain. The sequence came from a man older than 75 with active COVID-19. CDR3 in amino acids: CASSYEERDAIVMIGDEQFF. The CDR3 nucleotides are TGTGCCAGCAGTTACGAAGAGCGGGACGCTATAGTAATGATTGGGGATGAGCAGTTCTTC.